This T cell receptor (beta chain) was retrieved from a study of shared clonotypes between healthy human individuals. Study results and limitations: The study drew on few donors, limiting represented genetic and exposure-history diversity. Large sequencing depth failed to make sorted-subset sequencing complete, rarefaction showed. Estimated richness values were generally larger in naive subsets than in memory subsets.

Trimming took off 4 bases at V and 1 base at J, with 13 bases between the two ends. The CDR3 contains 15 residues. CDR1 is MNHEY and CDR2 is SVGAGI in the germline V gene. Regarding this clone: What it recognizes is unknown.

Naivety among CD8 cells was defined by CD45RO negativity and positive CCR7 selection, thereby excluding terminally differentiated effector memory CD45RA+ cells. Per the study methods: ImmunoSEQ gave junction-only sequences without quality scores, so filtering differed. The method was immunoSEQ multiplex PCR; TCRdb's version includes in-frame clones alone and lacks a portion of them. Clone size and V and J calls were adopted from that table, with D and trimming inferred from the DNA. This table has 2 million or so clones, approximately 94% appearing once. This TCR derives from a young man in good health. V usage is TRBV6-5 and J usage is TRBJ1-1; possible D gene TRBD1, 6 bases. The material sequenced was naive CD8+ T cells sorted from blood. CDR3 nucleotides: TGTGCCAGCAGTTTCTCCTTGGGACAGAACACTGAAGCTTTCTTT. Translated: CASSFSLGQNTEAFF.